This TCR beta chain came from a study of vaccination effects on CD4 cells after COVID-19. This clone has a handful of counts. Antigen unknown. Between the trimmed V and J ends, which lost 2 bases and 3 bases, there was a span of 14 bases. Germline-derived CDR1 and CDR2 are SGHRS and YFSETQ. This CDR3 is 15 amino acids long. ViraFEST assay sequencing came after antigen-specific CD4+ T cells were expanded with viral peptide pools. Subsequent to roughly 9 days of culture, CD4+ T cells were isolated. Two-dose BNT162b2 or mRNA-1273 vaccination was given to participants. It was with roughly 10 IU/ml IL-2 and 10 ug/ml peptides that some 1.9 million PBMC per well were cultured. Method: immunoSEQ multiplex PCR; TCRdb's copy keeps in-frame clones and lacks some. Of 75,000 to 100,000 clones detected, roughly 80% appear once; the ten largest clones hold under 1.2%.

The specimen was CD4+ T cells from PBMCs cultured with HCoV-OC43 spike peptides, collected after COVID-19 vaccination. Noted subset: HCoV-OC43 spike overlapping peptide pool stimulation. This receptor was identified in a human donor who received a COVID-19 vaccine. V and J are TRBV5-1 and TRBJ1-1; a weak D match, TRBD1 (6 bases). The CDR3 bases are TGCGCCAGCAGCTTCACAGGGCCGAAGGACACTGAAGCTTTCTTT. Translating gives CASSFTGPKDTEAFF. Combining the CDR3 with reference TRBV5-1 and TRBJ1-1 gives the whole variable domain KAGVTQTPRYLIKTRGQQVTLSCSPISGHRSVSWYQQTPGQGLQFLFEYFSETQRNKGNFPGRFSGRQFSNSRSEMNVSTLELGDSALYLCASSFTGPKDTEAFFGQGTRLTVV.